The 8 T cell receptor beta chains given below trace back to one sample, sequenced in a study of identical twins (dated by TCRdb to 2016 to 2017). Libraries were built with 5' RACE. These reads were obtained on an Illumina HiSeq 2000. TCRdb took the public reads, trimmed them with fastp at Q25, ran MiXCR for clone calling and kept in-frame beta chains. Each entry merges the rows of one CDR3 protein and shows their most common DNA and genes. The sample contains nearly 650,000 distinct CDR3 sequences, under 8.5% of them found a single time. Around 1.6% of the sample goes to the ten largest clones. These records were also assigned to another study, of yellow fever vaccine responses in identical twins.

The specimen was PBMCs. Every receptor here comes from a woman aged 18-29 years in good health.

In this sample, this clonotype turned up a few times. This chain joins TRBV5-1 and TRBJ2-7; a weak D match, TRBD1 (5 bases). The CDR3 spans 13 residues. The V end lost 3 bases, the J end lost 3 bases, and 10 bases lay between the germline ends. Germline CDR1 is SGHRS and CDR2 is YFSETQ. Here the CDR3 DNA reads TGCGCCAGCAGCTGGGGCGACAGCTACGAGCAGTACGTC. Its protein is CASSWGDSYEQYV.

The V call is TRBV2, the J call TRBJ2-3; no reliable D call. The V gene lost 6 bases and the J gene lost 2 bases, with 12 bases spanning the gap. This CDR3 spans 14 amino acids. The germline gives CDR1 SNHLY, CDR2 FYNNEI. The CDR3 loop reads CASRARASTDTQYF. The CDR3 nucleotides read TGTGCCAGCAGGGCCCGAGCTTCCACAGATACGCAGTATTTT. Filled out from reference TRBV2 and TRBJ2-3, the complete variable domain reads EPEVTQTPSHQVTQMGQEVILRCVPISNHLYFYWYRQILGQKVEFLVSFYNNEISEKSEIFDDQFSVERPDGSNFTLKIRSTKLEDSAMYFCASRARASTDTQYFGPGTRLTVL.

Only a few counts were recorded for this clonotype. The chain employs TRBV10-3 and TRBJ2-7; possible D gene TRBD2, 5 bases. CDR3 length equals 12 residues. Germline V CDR1 and CDR2: ENHRY, SYGVKD. With 4 bases removed from V and 6 bases from J, the gap between germline ends came to 10 bases. The CDR3, as DNA: TGTGCCATCAGTGGGACTGCCCTCGAGCAGTACTTC. It codes for CAISGTALEQYF.

This sequence joins TRBV7-2 and TRBJ2-1, with 9 bases matching TRBD2. With 4 bases clipped from V and 10 bases from J, the junction kept 14 bases outside the gene matches. This CDR3 spans 16 amino acids. Germline CDR1 reads SGHTA; CDR2 reads FQGNSA. CDR3: CASSSLRSTSGLEQFF. CDR3 sequence (DNA): TGTGCCAGCAGCTCGCTGCGATCGACTAGCGGTCTGGAGCAGTTCTTC.

This clonotype appeared a few times. The chain has TRBV15 and TRBJ2-3, with D unresolved. The V end was cut by 3 bases, the J end by 4 bases, with 14 bases between. CDR3 length: 15 residues. Germline assignment: CDR1 LNHNV and CDR2 YYDKDF (reference sequence). In nucleotides, the CDR3 is TGTGCCACCAGCAGCGGTCAGTTAGTTTCAGATACGCAGTATTTT. Translating it yields CATSSGQLVSDTQYF. Together with reference TRBV15 and TRBJ2-3, the CDR3 gives the full variable domain: DAMVIQNPRYQVTQFGKPVTLSCSQTLNHNVMYWYQQKSSQAPKLLFHYYDKDFNNEADTPDNFQSRRPNTSFCFLDIRSPGLGDTAMYLCATSSGQLVSDTQYFGPGTRLTVL.

This clonotype was observed many times. V gene TRBV3-1 combines with J gene TRBJ2-2, with TRBD2 matching over 7 bases. CDR3 length equals 17 residues. With 0 bases clipped from V and 0 bases from J, the junction kept 4 bases outside the gene matches. Per the germline V gene, CDR1 is LGHDT and CDR2 is YNNKEL (reference sequence). CDR3 region: CASSQDWEGPNTGELFF. The DNA of the CDR3 is TGTGCCAGCAGCCAAGATTGGGAGGGACCGAACACCGGGGAGCTGTTTTTT.

This clonotype was seen at least ten times. The chain recombines TRBV4-1 with TRBJ2-1; weak D call: TRBD2 (7 bases). Germline CDR1 is MGHRA and CDR2 is YSYEKL. V was pared by 4 bases and J by 12 bases, with 28 bases between. The CDR3 sequence is 17 residues long. CDR3 amino acids: CASSPEQRPGGPVGQFF. The CDR3 nucleotides are TGCGCCAGCAGCCCTGAACAACGCCCGGGGGGCCCTGTAGGGCAGTTCTTC.

This clonotype turned up a few times. The genes are TRBV19 and TRBJ2-2; D not resolved. The CDR3 length is 14 residues. The ends were cut back, 1 base at V and 0 bases at J, with 3 bases in the middle. CDR1 is LNHDA, CDR2 SQIVND, per germline (reference sequence). CDR3: CASSIVTNTGELFF. The CDR3 coding sequence is TGTGCCAGTAGTATAGTTACGAACACCGGGGAGCTGTTTTTT.